What follows describes a single TCR beta chain. Its binding antigen is unknown. No base qualities exist here, and no much larger clone lies one base off it. This sample is drawn from a study of human T cells and chemical hapten exposure (dated by TCRdb to the early 2020s). Study-wide context: For sensitization, 2% DPC in acetone was applied to an approximately 2 cm by approximately 2 cm area of upper inner arm skin. Roughly 30 alopecia patients provided blood for TCR sequencing at one to four time points (pre-sensitization, 2, 6 and 24 weeks). The study tracked peripheral blood TCR repertoire changes in vivo during primary and secondary sensitization to the hapten diphenylcyclopropenone (DPC) in alopecia patients. Weekly therapeutic DPC doses were additionally applied to the scalp of patients throughout the roughly 24-week study period. Libraries were pooled for sequencing, and variation in per-sample TCR yields was attributed mainly to small differences in library volumes within the pool. Blood samples were taken from patients before sensitization (week 0) and at 2, 6 and about 24 weeks after DPC sensitization. Alopecia areata with under or over 50% scalp involvement, alopecia totalis and alopecia universalis were represented in the patient cohort, which was mostly female. Patch testing on the upper back used Finn chambers containing 0.01% DPC, with scoring done after 6 days according to International Contact Dermatitis Research Group standards.

Libraries were made using RACE. Data came from a NextSeq 500. During library preparation, unique molecular identifiers were attached to individual cDNA molecules so that TCRs could be counted quantitatively and reproducibly. From each blood RNA sample, both TCR alpha and TCR beta chains were sequenced. On the study's bioinformatics: Samples had a median of around 92,000 TCRs, with a range from roughly 23,224 to 700,000. The Decombinator software suite was used to annotate V, J and CDR3 in the TCR reads. Every sample was subsampled to the same number of TCRs (28,000) for the PS versus PT1 abundance plots. TCRs were defined as expanded if absent before sensitization and observed at least eight times at the 2-week time point. TCRdb reworked the public reads: Q25 trimming with fastp, MiXCR clone assembly, productive beta chains retained. One record per CDR3 amino acid sequence lists the most common genes and DNA. Clone size and V and J calls follow TCRdb, not the original study. This sample comprises 270,000 or so distinct CDR3 sequences, almost 8% of them detected only once. The top ten constitute 0.9% to 1.5% of the sample.

The time point label for this specimen denotes: pre-sensitization, week 0. The sample's treatment or condition label, in plain terms: therapeutic diphenylcyclopropenone sensitization with weekly scalp DPC. At each patch-test visit, blood was drawn before the patch test was applied. Eligible patients were aged 18 to 70, diagnosed with alopecia, deemed suitable for DPC therapy, and excluded if pregnant. Total RNA was extracted from unfractionated whole blood that had been collected in Tempus Blood RNA tubes. The research as a whole found: Alopecia, a presumed autoimmune disease, was present in all patients, so the immune response of the patients might differ from that of healthy individuals. A positive correlation was found between the number of PT1 expanded TCRs and patch test score, with significance reached at thresholds 8, 16 and 32 but not 4. Compared with pre-sensitization or healthy control sets, expanded TCRs formed significantly more large CDR3 similarity clusters, which is consistent with antigen-driven responses. After repeated subsampling, changes were observed in the strength of the expansion versus patch-test correlation and in the threshold at which the correlation became significant. The number of TCRs above 1 in 1000 frequency did not change with DPC sensitization; there was no evidence of global repertoire structure alterations.

The CDR3 runs 13 residues from the cysteine to the phenylalanine. The only DNA kept is the CDR3, 39 bases in frame from the first base. Here V drops 5 bases and J drops 2 bases, and the junction holds 4 bases not matched to any gene. The germline V gene encodes CDR1 DFQATT and CDR2 SNEGSKA (reference sequence). The rearranged chain carries TRBV20-1 and TRBJ2-7, and TRBD1 matches 9 of the central bases. The sequence came from a man between 18 and 35 years old with alopecia areata. Some clones in this sample may be carry-over from other donors' samples. The sequenced sample was whole blood, obtained in connection with sensitization to the hapten diphenylcyclopropenone (DPC). The CDR3 protein sequence reads: CSAVGTGPYEQYF. The nucleotide sequence is TGCAGTGCTGTCGGGACAGGGCCCTACGAGCAGTACTTC.